This paragraph reports one T cell receptor (beta chain). V shed 5 bases and J 7 bases; nucleotides not matched to a gene: 10. The CDR3 has 15 residues. Per the germline V gene, CDR1 is MDHEN and CDR2 is SYDVKM. Produced via immunoSEQ multiplex PCR; TCRdb's table is partial and in-frame only. The sample records approximately 70,000 clones, roughly four fifths being singletons. The data were taken from a study of OX40 agonist ivuxolimab in advanced cancers. On the study more broadly: Patients in the trial were receiving intravenous ivuxolimab every 2 weeks, at doses of 0.01 to 10 mg/kg.

The source of this sequence is an adult with an advanced solid tumor such as melanoma, head and neck, liver or kidney cancer. Source: CD4+ or CD8+ T cells sorted from blood, taken in a trial of the OX40 agonist ivuxolimab. J is TRBJ2-2 and V is TRBV28; 7 bases agree with TRBD2. The DNA of the CDR3 is TGTGCCAGCAGTGGGAGACTAGCCCGGAGCGGGGAGCTGTTTTTT. As protein: CASSGRLARSGELFF.